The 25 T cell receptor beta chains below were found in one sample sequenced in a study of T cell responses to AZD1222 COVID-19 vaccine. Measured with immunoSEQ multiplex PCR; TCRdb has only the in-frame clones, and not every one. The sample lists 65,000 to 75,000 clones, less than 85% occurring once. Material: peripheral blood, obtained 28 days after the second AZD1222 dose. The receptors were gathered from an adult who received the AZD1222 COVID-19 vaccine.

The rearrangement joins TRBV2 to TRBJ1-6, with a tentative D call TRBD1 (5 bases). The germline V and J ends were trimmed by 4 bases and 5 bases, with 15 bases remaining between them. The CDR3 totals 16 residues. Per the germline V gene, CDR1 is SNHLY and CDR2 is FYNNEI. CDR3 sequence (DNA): TGTGCCAGCAGTGGGAAGGGGCCTGAACATAATTCACCCCTCCACTTT. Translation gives CASSGKGPEHNSPLHF.

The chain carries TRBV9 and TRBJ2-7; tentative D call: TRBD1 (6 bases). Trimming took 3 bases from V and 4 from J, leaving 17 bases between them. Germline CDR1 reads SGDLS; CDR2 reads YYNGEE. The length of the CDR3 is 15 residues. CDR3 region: CASSAHGGGQYEQYF. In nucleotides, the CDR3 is TGTGCCAGCAGCGCTCATGGTGGGGGCCAATACGAGCAGTACTTC.

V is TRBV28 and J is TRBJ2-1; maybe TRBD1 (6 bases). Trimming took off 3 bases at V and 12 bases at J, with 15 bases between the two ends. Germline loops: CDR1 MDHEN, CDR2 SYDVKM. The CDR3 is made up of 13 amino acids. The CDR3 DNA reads TGTGCCAGCAGTTTGGGGGACACCCGGAGGCAGTTCTTC. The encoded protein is CASSLGDTRRQFF.

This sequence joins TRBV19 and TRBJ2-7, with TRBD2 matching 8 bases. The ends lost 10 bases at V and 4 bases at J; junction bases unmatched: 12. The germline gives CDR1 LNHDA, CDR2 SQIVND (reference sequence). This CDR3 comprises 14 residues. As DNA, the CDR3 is TGTGCCACCGAAGGCCCGGGAGGGGTATACGAGCAGTACTTC. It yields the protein CATEGPGGVYEQYF.

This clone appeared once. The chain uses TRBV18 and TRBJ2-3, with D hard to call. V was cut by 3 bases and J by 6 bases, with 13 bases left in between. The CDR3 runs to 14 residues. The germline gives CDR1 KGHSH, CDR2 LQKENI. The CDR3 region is CASSPKMLPDTQYF. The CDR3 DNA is TGTGCCAGCTCACCCAAAATGTTACCTGATACGCAGTATTTT.

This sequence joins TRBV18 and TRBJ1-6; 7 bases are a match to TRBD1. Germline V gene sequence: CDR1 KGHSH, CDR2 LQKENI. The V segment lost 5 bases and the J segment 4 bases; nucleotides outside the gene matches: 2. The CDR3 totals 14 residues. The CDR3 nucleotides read TGTGCCAGCTCATCACAGGGGTATAATTCACCCCTCCACTTT. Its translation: CASSSQGYNSPLHF.

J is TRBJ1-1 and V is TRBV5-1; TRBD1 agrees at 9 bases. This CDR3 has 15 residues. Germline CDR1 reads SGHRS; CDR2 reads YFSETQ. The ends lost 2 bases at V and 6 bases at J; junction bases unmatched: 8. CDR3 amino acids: CASSLQGAGSAEAFF. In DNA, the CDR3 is TGCGCCAGCAGCTTACAGGGGGCGGGTTCCGCTGAAGCTTTCTTT.

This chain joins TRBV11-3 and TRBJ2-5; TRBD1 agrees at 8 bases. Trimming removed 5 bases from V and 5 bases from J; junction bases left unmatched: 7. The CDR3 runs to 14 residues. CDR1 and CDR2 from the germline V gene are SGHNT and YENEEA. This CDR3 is CASSLRTGTETQYF. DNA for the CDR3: TGTGCCAGCAGCCTCCGGACAGGGACGGAGACCCAGTACTTC.

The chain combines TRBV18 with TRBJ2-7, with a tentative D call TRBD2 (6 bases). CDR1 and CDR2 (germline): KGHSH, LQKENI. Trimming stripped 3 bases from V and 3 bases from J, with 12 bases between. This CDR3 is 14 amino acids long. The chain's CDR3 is CASSPAGYFYEQYF. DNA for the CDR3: TGTGCCAGCTCACCGGCGGGGTATTTCTACGAGCAGTACTTC.

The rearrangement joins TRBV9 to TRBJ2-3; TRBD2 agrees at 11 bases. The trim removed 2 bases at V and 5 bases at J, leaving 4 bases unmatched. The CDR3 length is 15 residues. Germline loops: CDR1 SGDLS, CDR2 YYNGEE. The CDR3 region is CASSVLAGGGDTQYF. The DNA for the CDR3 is TGTGCCAGCAGCGTCCTAGCGGGGGGCGGAGATACGCAGTATTTT.

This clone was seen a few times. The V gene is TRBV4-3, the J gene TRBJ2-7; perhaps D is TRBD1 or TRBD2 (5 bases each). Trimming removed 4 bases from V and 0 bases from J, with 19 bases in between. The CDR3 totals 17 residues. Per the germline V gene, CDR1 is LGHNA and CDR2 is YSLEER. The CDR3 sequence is CASSPKPPGTASYEQYF. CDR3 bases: TGCGCCAGCAGCCCGAAACCCCCCGGGACGGCCTCCTACGAGCAGTACTTC.

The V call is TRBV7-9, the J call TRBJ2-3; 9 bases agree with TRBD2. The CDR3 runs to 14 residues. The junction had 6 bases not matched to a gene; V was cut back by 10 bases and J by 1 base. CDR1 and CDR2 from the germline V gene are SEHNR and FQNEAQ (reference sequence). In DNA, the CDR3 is TGTGCCACGACAGCTAGCGGGGGCACAGATACGCAGTATTTT. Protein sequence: CATTASGGTDTQYF. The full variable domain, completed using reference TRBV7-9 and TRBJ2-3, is DTGVSQNPRHKITKRGQNVTFRCDPISEHNRLYWYRQTLGQGPEFLTYFQNEAQLEKSRLLSDRFSAERPKGSFSTLEIQRTEQGDSAMYLCATTASGGTDTQYFGPGTRLTVL.

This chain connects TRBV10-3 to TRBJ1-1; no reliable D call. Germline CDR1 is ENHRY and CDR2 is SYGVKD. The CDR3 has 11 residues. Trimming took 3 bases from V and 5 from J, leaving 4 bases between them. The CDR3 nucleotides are TGTGCCATCAGTGATCTGACTGAAGCTTTCTTT. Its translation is CAISDLTEAFF.

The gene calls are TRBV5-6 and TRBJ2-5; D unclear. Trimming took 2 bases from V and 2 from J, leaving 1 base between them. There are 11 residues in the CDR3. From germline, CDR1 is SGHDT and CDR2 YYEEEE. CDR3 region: CASSFQETQYF. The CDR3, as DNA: TGTGCCAGCAGCTTTCAAGAGACCCAGTACTTC.

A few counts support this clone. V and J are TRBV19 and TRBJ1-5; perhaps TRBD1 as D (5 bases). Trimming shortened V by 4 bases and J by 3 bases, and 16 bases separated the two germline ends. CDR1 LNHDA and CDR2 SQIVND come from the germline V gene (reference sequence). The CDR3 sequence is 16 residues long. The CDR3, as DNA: TGTGCCAGTAGTAGGAGAATTGGGACCGACAATCAGCCCCAGCATTTT. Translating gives CASSRRIGTDNQPQHF.

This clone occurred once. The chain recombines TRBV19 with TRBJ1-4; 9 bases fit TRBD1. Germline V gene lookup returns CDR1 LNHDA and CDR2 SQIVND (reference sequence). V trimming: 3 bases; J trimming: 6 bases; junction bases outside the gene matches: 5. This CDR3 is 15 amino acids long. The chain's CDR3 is CASSIRHRGHEKLFF. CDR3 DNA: TGTGCCAGTAGTATCCGGCACAGGGGGCATGAAAAACTGTTTTTT.

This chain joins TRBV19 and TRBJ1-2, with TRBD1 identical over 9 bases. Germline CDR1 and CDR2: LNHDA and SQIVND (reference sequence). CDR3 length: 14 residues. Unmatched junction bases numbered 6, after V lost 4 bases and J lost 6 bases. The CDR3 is CASSRGQGDHGYTF. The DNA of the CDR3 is TGTGCCAGTAGTAGGGGACAGGGAGATCATGGCTACACCTTC.

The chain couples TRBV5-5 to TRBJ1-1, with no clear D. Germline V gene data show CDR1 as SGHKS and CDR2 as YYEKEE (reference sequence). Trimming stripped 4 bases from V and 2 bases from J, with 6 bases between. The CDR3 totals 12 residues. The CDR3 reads CASSLLNTEAFF. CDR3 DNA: TGTGCCAGCAGCCTTCTTAACACTGAAGCTTTCTTT.

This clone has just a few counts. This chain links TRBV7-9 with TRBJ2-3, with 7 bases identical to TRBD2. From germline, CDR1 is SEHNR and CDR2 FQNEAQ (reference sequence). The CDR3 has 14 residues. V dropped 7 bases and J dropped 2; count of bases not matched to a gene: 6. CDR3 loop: CASTIAGFTDTQYF. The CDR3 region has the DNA TGTGCCAGCACAATAGCGGGCTTCACAGATACGCAGTATTTT.

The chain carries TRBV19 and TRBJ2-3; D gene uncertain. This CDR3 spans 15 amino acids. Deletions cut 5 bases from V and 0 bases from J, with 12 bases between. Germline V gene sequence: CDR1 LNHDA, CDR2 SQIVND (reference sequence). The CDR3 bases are TGTGCCAGTAGTCCCGGGCCCTATAGCACAGATACGCAGTATTTT. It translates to CASSPGPYSTDTQYF. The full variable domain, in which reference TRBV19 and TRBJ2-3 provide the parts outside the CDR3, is DGGITQSPKYLFRKEGQNVTLSCEQNLNHDAMYWYRQDPGQGLRLIYYSQIVNDFQKGDIAEGYSVSREKKESFPLTVTSAQKNPTAFYLCASSPGPYSTDTQYFGPGTRLTVL.

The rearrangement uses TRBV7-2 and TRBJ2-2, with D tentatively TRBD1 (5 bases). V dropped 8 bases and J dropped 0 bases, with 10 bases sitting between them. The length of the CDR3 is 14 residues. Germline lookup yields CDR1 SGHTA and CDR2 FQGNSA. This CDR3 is CASGAVTNTGELFF. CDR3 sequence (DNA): TGTGCCAGCGGGGCGGTTACGAACACCGGGGAGCTGTTTTTT.

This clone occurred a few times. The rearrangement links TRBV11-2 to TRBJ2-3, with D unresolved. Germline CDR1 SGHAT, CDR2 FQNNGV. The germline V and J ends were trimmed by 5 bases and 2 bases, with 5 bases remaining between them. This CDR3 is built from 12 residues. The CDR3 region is CASSHITDTQYF. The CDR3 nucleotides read TGTGCCAGCAGCCACATCACAGATACGCAGTATTTT. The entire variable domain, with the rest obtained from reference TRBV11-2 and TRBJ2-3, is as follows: EAGVAQSPRYKIIEKRQSVAFWCNPISGHATLYWYQQILGQGPKLLIQFQNNGVVDDSQLPKDRFSAERLKGVDSTLKIQPAKLEDSAVYLCASSHITDTQYFGPGTRLTVL.

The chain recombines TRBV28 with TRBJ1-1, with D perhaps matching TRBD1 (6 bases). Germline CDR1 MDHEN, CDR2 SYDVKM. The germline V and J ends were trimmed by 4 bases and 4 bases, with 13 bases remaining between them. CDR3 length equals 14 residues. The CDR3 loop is CASSSAGGSTEAFF. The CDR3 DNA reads TGTGCCAGCAGTTCCGCGGGGGGCTCCACTGAAGCTTTCTTT.

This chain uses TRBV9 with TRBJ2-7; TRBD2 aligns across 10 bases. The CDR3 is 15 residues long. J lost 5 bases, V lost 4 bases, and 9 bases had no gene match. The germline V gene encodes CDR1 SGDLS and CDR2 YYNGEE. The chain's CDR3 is CASSSSGSEGDEQYF. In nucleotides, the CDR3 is TGTGCCAGCAGCTCTAGCGGGAGCGAGGGGGACGAGCAGTACTTC.

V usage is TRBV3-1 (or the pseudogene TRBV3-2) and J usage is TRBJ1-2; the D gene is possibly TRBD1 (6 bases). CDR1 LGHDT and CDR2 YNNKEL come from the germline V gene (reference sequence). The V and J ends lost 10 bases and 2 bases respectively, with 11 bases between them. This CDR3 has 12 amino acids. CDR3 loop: CATSTGNYGYTF. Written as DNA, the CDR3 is TGTGCCACTTCGACAGGAAACTATGGCTACACCTTC.